The subject of this entry is one TCR beta chain. This receptor's antigen is unknown. The sample holds no much larger clone one base away, and base qualities are not on file. The germline V gene yields SGHRS for CDR1 and YFSETQ for CDR2. Compared with germline, V lacks 4 bases and J lacks 1 base; bases without a gene match: 4. Its CDR3 holds 14 amino acids, cysteine through phenylalanine. Only the CDR3 portion is preserved as DNA: 42 bases, with reading frame beginning at the first base. This specimen comes from a study of T cell responses to AZD1222 COVID-19 vaccine (dated by TCRdb to 2020 to 2023). Regarding the research as a whole: Because spike-specific TCR depth and breadth did not differ between the two schedules, AZD1222 recipients who got a second dose at roughly 4 weeks were pooled with those who got a second dose at roughly 12 weeks. A total of around 240 trial participants underwent TCR sequencing, of whom around 200 received two doses of AZD1222 and about 25 received two doses of the MenACWY control vaccine. Trial participants were enrolled into age subgroups of 18-55, 56-69 and 70-plus years, which contained 148, 28 and 57 TCR-sequenced participants, respectively. Results and caveats for the whole study, not just this receptor: No day 14 peak-response samples were available, so repertoires were characterized only after the peak T cell response. In the small 56-69-year group, the increase in depth fell short of significance, most likely because of low power. The whole spike protein was spanned by vaccine-associated CD4 TCRs, and dominant responses were seen in regions 160-218 and 743-854. Participants were mostly white British, with more females than males. The authors suggested clonal diversity may have been underestimated. A significant rise in spike-specific TCR breadth and depth was observed after two AZD1222 doses relative to day 0 and relative to MenACWY recipients. Reportedly, almost half of the unique spike-specific TCRs recognized epitopes lying outside the regions that are mutated in the B.1.351 and B.1.1.7 variants. Conclusions about previously exposed vaccinees were limited because only a handful of AZD1222 recipients were SARS-CoV-2 seropositive at baseline.

Read against the paper, the sample's time point label means: baseline before first vaccination. Vaccinee samples came from UK trials COV001 and COV002, including a single-blind randomized controlled phase 2/3 trial of AZD1222 (ChAdOx1 nCoV-19) in healthy adults. For TCRbeta chain sequencing, PBMC samples were collected from trial participants at day 0 and at day 28 after the second dose. The CDR3 regions of human TCRbeta chains were analyzed by immunosequencing. In the authors' own workflow: Repertoire TCRs were checked for matches against a reference library of SARS-CoV-2-specific TCRs that had been generated using the MIRA antigen-specificity platform. Breadth was defined as the fraction of unique TCRs that were SARS-CoV-2-associated. Depth was defined as the fraction of total T cells that were SARS-CoV-2-associated. Using the MIRA data, each spike-specific TCR was assigned both to the spike region to which the TCR was reactive and to a CD4 or CD8 class. Log10-transformed breadth and depth values were compared by one-way ANOVA with Sidak's multiple comparisons tests. This immuneACCESS table, as held by TCRdb, lists in-frame sequences with V and J called but not all clones. Of the missing ones, under half trace to an unresolved V gene in checked studies; the others have no known cause. Clone size and V and J calls were adopted from that table, with D and trimming inferred from the DNA. The sample yields fewer than 110,000 clones; approximately 90% were counted once. Together, the top ten hold roughly 1.4% of the sample.

The sequence derives from an adult in good health. The V and J segments used are TRBV5-1 and TRBJ1-1; 7 nucleotides in the junction match TRBD1. Sequencing was performed on peripheral blood, taken on day 0 of AZD1222 vaccination. The CDR3 sequence is CASSTTGENTEAFF. The DNA reads TGCGCCAGCAGCACTACAGGGGAGAACACTGAAGCTTTCTTT.